This T cell receptor beta chain was identified in a study of identical twins. Study-wide results and caveats: Shared out-of-frame alpha sequences (those common to twins) showed excess low generation probability. Whereas memory repertoires showed no such difference, abundant cord blood beta clonotypes carried fewer insertions.

This CDR3 spans 18 amino acids. After removal of 0 bases from V and 1 base from J, the junction contained 9 bases not matched to a gene. In germline, CDR1 is SGHRS, CDR2 YFSETQ. A universal primer site arose from template switching, and cDNA bore unique molecular identifiers. One entry per CDR3 protein, called by TCRdb with MiXCR from the 5' RACE reads. The sample lists 520,000 or so distinct CDR3 sequences; 22% were seen once. Details on this clonotype: Antigen specificity is unknown.

These records were also assigned to another study, of T cells expressing NK-cell markers. That study reports: The HCMV specificity of the expanded NKG2C+ T cell clones stayed unresolved.

This receptor was taken from a woman between 18 and 30 years old in good health. The chain is built from TRBV5-1 and TRBJ2-3; 9 nucleotides align to TRBD2. The sequencing sample was made of CD4+ T cells sorted from blood. CDR3 protein: CASSLDSGGPRGTDTQYF. The CDR3 DNA sequence: TGCGCCAGCAGCTTGGATAGCGGGGGTCCCCGAGGCACAGATACGCAGTATTTT.